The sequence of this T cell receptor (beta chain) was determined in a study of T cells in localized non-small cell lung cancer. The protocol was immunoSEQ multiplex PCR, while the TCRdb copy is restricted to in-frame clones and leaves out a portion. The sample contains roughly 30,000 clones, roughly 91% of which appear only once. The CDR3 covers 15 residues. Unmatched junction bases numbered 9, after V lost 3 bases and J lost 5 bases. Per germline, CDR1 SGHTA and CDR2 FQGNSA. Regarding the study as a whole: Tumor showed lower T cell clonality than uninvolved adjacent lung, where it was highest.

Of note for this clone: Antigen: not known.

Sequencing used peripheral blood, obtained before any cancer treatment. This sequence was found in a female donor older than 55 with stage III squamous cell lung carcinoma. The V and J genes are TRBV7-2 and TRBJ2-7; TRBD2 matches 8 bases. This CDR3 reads CASSFGRGVHHEQYF. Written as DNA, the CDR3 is TGTGCCAGCAGCTTCGGGCGGGGGGTCCACCACGAGCAGTACTTC.